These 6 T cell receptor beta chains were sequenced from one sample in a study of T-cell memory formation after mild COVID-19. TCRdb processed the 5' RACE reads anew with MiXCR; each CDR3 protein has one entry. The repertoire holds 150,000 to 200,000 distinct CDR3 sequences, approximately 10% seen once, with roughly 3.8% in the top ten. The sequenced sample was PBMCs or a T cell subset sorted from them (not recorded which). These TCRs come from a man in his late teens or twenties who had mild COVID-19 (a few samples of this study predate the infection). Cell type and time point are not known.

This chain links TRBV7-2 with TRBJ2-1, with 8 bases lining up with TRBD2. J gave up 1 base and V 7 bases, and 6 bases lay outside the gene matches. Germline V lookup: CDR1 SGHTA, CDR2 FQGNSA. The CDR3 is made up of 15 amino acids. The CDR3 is CASTPGGISYNEQFF. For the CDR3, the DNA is TGTGCCAGCACCCCGGGGGGGATATCCTACAATGAGCAGTTCTTC.

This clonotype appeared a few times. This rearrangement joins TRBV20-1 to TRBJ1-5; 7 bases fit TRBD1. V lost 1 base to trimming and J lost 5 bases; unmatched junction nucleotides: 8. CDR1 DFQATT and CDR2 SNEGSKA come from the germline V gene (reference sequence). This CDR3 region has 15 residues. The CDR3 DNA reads TGCAGTGCTAGAGCGGACAGGTCTTACTATCAGCCCCAGCATTTT. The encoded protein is CSARADRSYYQPQHF.

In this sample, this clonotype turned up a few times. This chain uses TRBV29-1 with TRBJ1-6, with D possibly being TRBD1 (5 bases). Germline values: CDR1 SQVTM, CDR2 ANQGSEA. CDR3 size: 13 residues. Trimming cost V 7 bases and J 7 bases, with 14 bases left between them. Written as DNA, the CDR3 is TGCAGCGCGGCGGCAGGGTTAAATTCACCCCTCCACTTT. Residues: CSAAAGLNSPLHF.

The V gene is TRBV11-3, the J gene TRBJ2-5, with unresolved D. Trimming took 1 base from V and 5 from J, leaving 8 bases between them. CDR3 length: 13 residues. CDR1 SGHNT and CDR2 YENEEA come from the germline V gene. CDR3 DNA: TGTGCCAGCAGCTTAGGAACATCGGAGACCCAGTACTTC. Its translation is CASSLGTSETQYF.

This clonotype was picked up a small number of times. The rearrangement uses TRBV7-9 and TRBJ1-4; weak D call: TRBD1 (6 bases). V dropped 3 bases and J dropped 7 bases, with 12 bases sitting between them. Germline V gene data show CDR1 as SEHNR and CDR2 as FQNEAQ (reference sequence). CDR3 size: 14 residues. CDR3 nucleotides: TGTGCCAGCAGCTTTTGGGGGCTCGGTGAAAAACTGTTTTTT. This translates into CASSFWGLGEKLFF. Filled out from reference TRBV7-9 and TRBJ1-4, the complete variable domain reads DTGVSQNPRHKITKRGQNVTFRCDPISEHNRLYWYRQTLGQGPEFLTYFQNEAQLEKSRLLSDRFSAERPKGSFSTLEIQRTEQGDSAMYLCASSFWGLGEKLFFGSGTQLSVL.

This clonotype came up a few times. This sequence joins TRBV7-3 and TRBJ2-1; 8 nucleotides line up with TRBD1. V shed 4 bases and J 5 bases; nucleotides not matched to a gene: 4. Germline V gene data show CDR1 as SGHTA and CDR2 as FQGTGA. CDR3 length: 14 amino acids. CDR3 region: CASSSTGVHNEQFF. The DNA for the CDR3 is TGTGCCAGCAGCTCGACAGGGGTCCACAATGAGCAGTTCTTC. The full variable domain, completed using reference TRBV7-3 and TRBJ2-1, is GAGVSQTPSNKVTEKGKYVELRCDPISGHTALYWYRQSLGQGPEFLIYFQGTGAADDSGLPNDRFFAVRPEGSVSTLKIQRTERGDSAVYLCASSSTGVHNEQFFGPGTRLTVL.